The 7 T cell receptor beta chains in this list originate from one sample, sequenced in a study of molecular identifiers for immune sequencing clone quantification. MiXCR, run by TCRdb on the PCR reads, gives a single entry per CDR3 protein. Altogether hundreds of thousands of distinct CDR3 sequences are present, around a fifth being singletons, with the ten largest covering about 0.79%. The sample comprised naive CD8+ T cells from blood, with Jurkat cell RNA spiked in. Regarding subset: FACS-sorted CD8+CD4-CCR7+CD45RA+ naive T cells. The receptors were gathered from a human donor in good health. Some libraries in this study had Jurkat cell RNA spiked in.

For this clonotype: A much larger clone lies a single base off, so this may be a read error. V usage is TRBV27 and J usage is TRBJ2-7; maybe TRBD2 (5 bases). The CDR3 has 13 residues. Per the germline V gene, CDR1 is MNHEY and CDR2 is SMNVEV (reference sequence). The ends were cut back, 8 bases at V and 1 base at J, with 12 bases in the middle. DNA for the CDR3: TGTGCCAGCGGTTCCGGGAAGTCCTACGAGCAGTACTTC. Amino acid sequence: CASGSGKSYEQYF.

The chain couples TRBV11-2 to TRBJ1-1, with D unresolved. This CDR3 contains 16 residues. In germline, CDR1 is SGHAT, CDR2 FQNNGV. The V and J ends lost 5 bases and 1 base respectively, with 17 bases between them. The CDR3 is CASSQSISAGNTEAFF. The DNA for the CDR3 is TGTGCCAGCAGCCAAAGTATATCGGCAGGGAACACTGAAGCTTTCTTT.

This clonotype has at least ten counts. This chain joins TRBV6-2 or TRBV6-3 and TRBJ1-5, with 8 nucleotides matching TRBD1. Unmatched junction bases numbered 18, after V lost 6 bases and J lost 8 bases. This CDR3 has 17 residues. The germline gives CDR1 MNHEY, CDR2 SVGEGT. Here the CDR3 reads CASRRWTGLPQVEPQHF. The CDR3 DNA sequence: TGTGCCAGCAGACGTTGGACAGGGCTTCCCCAGGTGGAGCCCCAGCATTTT.

This clonotype was counted a few times. The genes are TRBV25-1 and TRBJ1-2; D is possibly TRBD1 (6 bases). CDR1 MGHDK and CDR2 SYGVNS come from the germline V gene. CDR3 length equals 15 residues. Trimming took 6 bases from V and 5 from J, leaving 19 bases between them. CDR3 nucleotides: TGTGCCAGCAGCCCAGCCGGGACATGGGCGTATGGCTACACCTTC. This encodes CASSPAGTWAYGYTF.

To note about this clonotype: This may be a read error, as it is one base from a much larger clone. J is TRBJ1-1 and V is TRBV5-3, with no clear D. TRBV5-3 is an ORF, and what it does is uncertain. The CDR3 is 14 amino acids. As DNA, the CDR3 is TGTGCCAGCAGCTTGGAGGGATCCGCAGTTGAAGCTCTCTTT. Protein: CASSLEGSAVEALF.

A remark on this clonotype: A single base separates this from a much larger clone, so it may be a read error. The chain couples TRBV28 to TRBJ2-7, with 7 bases fitting TRBD2. The CDR3 length is 15 residues. The germline gives CDR1 MDHEN, CDR2 SYDVKM. The CDR3 DNA is TGTGCCAGCAGTAAAGGACTAGGGCCCTCCTGCGAGCAGTACTTC. Translation gives CASSKGLGPSCEQYF.

Notes on this clonotype: A much larger clone sits a single nucleotide away, making a read error possible. This chain uses TRBV12-3 or TRBV12-4 with TRBJ2-1; TRBD1 matches 7 bases. The CDR3 has 12 residues. DNA for the CDR3: TGTGCCAGCAGGGGGACAGACAATGAGCAGTCCTTC. It codes for CASRGTDNEQSF.